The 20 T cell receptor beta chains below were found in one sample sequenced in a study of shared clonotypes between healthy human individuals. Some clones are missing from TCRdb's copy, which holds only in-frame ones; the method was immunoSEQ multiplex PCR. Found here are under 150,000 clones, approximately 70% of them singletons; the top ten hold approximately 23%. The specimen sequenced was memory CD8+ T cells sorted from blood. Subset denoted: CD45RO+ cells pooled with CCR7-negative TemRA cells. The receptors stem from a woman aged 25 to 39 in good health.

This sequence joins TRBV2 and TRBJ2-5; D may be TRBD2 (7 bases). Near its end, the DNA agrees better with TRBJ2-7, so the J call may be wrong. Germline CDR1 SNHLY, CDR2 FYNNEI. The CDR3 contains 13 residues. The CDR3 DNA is TGTGCCAGCAGAGGGGGGGAACCCTACGAGCAGTACTTC. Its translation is CASRGGEPYEQYF.

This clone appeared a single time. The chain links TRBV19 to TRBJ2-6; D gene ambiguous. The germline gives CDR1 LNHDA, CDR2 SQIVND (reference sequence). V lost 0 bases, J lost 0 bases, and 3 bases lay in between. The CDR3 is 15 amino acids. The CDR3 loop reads CASSIELSGANVLTF. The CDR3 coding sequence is TGTGCCAGTAGTATAGAGCTCTCTGGGGCCAACGTCCTGACTTTC.

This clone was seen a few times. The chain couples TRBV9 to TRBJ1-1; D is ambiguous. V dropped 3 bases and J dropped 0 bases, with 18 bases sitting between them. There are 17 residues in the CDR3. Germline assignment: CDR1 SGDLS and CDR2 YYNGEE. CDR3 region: CASSAGSGPIMNTEAFF. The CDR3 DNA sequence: TGTGCCAGCAGCGCCGGCAGTGGACCGATAATGAACACTGAAGCTTTCTTT.

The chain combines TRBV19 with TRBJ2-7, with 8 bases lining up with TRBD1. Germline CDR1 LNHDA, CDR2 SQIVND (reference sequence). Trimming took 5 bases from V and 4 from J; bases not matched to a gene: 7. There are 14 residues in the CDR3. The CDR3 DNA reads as TGTGCCAGTAGTGCCTGGACAGGGACGTACGAGCAGTACTTC. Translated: CASSAWTGTYEQYF. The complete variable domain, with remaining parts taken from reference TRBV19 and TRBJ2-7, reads DGGITQSPKYLFRKEGQNVTLSCEQNLNHDAMYWYRQDPGQGLRLIYYSQIVNDFQKGDIAEGYSVSREKKESFPLTVTSAQKNPTAFYLCASSAWTGTYEQYFGPGTRLTVT.

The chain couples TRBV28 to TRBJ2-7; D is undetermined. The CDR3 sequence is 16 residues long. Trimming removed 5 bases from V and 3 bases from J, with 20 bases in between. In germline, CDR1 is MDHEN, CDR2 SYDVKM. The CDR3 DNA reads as TGTGCCAGCAGTACGCGGCCGATCCTTAGATACTACGAGCAGTACTTC. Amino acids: CASSTRPILRYYEQYF.

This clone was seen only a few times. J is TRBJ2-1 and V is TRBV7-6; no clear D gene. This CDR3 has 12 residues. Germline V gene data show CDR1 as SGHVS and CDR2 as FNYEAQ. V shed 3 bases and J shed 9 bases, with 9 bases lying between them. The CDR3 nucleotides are TGTGCCAGCAGCTTGTCGATAAGTGAGCAGTTCTTC. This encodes CASSLSISEQFF. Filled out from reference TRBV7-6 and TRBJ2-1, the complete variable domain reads GAGVSQSPRYKVTKRGQDVALRCDPISGHVSLYWYRQALGQGPEFLTYFNYEAQQDKSGLPNDRFSAERPEGSISTLTIQRTEQRDSAMYRCASSLSISEQFFGPGTRLTVL.

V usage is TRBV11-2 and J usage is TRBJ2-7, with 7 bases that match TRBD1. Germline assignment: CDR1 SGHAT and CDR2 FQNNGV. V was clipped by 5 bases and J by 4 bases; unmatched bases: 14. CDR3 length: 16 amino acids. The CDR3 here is CASSQHVTGDGYEQYF. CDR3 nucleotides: TGTGCCAGCAGCCAACACGTTACAGGGGATGGGTACGAGCAGTACTTC.

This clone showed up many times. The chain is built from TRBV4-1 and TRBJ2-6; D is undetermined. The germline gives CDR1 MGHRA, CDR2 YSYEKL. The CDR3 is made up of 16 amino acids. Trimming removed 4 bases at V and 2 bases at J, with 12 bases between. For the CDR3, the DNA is TGCGCCAGCAGCCTGAAGACTGGGACTGGGGCCAACGTCCTGACTTTC. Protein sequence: CASSLKTGTGANVLTF.

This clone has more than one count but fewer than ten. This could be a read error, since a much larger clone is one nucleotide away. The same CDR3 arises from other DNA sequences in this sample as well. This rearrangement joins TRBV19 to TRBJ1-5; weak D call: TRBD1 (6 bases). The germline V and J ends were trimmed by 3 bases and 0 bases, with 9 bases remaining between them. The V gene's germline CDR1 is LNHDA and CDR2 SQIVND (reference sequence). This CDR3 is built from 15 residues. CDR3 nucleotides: TGTGCCAGTAGTATTTGGGACACTAGCAATCAGCCCCAGCATTTT. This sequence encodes CASSIWDTSNQPQHF.

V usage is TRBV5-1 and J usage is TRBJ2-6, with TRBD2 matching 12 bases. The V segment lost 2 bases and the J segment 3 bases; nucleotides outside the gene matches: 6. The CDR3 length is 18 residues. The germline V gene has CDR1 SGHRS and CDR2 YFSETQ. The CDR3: CASSFLAGGPVGANVLTF. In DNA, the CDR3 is TGCGCCAGCAGCTTCCTAGCGGGAGGGCCGGTTGGGGCCAACGTCCTGACTTTC.

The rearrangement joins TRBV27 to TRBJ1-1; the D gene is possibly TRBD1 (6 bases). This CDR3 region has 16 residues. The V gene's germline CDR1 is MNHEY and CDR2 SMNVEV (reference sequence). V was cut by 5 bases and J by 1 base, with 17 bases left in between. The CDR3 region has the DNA TGTGCCAGCAGTCCGCGATATTACAGGGAGAACACTGAAGCTTTCTTT. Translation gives CASSPRYYRENTEAFF.

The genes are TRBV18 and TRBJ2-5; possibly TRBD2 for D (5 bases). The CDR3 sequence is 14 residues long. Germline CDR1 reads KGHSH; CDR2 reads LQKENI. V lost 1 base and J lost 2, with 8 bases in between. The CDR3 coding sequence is TGTGCCAGCTCACCACGAACGGGGCAAGAGACCCAGTACTTC. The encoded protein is CASSPRTGQETQYF.

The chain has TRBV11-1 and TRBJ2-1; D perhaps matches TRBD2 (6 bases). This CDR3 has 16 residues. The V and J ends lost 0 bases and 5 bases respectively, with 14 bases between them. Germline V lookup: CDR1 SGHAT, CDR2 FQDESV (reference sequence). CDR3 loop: CASSLASAQRDNEQFF. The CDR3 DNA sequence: TGTGCCAGCAGCTTAGCTTCCGCCCAGCGGGACAATGAGCAGTTCTTC. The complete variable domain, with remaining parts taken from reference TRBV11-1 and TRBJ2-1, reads EAEVAQSPRYKITEKSQAVAFWCDPISGHATLYWYRQILGQGPELLVQFQDESVVDDSQLPKDRFSAERLKGVDSTLKIQPAELGDSAMYLCASSLASAQRDNEQFFGPGTRLTVL.

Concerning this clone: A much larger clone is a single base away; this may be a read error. CDR3 nucleotide sequence: TGTGCCAGCAGCTCCCCCTACGAGCAGTACTTC. It specifies CASSSPYEQYF. The genes are TRBV7-2 and TRBJ2-7; D unresolved. Per germline, CDR1 SGHTA and CDR2 FQGNSA. The V and J ends lost 4 bases and 2 bases respectively, with 3 bases between them. The CDR3 runs 11 residues.

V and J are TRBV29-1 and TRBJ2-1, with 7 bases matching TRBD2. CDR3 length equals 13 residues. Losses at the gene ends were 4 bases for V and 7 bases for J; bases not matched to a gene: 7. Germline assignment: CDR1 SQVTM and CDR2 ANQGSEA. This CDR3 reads CSVVGGRENEQFF. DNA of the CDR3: TGCAGCGTTGTGGGGGGGAGGGAGAATGAGCAGTTCTTC.

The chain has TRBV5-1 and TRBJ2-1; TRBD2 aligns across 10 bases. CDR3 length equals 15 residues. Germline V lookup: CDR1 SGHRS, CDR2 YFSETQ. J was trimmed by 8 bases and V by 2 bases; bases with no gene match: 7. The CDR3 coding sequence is TGCGCCAGCAGCTTTATGGCTAGCGGGAGCTATGAGCAGTTCTTC. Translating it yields CASSFMASGSYEQFF.

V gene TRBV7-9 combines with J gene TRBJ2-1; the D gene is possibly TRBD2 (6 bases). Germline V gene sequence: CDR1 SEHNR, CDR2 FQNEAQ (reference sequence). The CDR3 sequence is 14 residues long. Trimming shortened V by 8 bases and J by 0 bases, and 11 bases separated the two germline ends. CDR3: CASAGSPSYNEQFF. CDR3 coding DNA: TGTGCCAGCGCGGGGAGTCCCTCCTACAATGAGCAGTTCTTC.

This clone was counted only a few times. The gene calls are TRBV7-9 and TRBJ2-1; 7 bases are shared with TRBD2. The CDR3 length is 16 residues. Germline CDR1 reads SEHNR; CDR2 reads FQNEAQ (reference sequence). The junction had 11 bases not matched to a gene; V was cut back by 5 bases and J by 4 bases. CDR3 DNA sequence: TGTGCCAGCAGCCCACCCGGCGGGAGTGGGTACAATGAGCAGTTCTTC. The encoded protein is CASSPPGGSGYNEQFF. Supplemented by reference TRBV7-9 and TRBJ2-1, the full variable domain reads DTGVSQNPRHKITKRGQNVTFRCDPISEHNRLYWYRQTLGQGPEFLTYFQNEAQLEKSRLLSDRFSAERPKGSFSTLEIQRTEQGDSAMYLCASSPPGGSGYNEQFFGPGTRLTVL.

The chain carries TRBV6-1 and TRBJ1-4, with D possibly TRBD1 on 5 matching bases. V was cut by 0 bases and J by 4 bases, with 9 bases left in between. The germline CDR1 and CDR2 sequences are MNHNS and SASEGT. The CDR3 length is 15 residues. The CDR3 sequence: CASSEAAGVNEKLFF. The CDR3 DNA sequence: TGTGCCAGCAGTGAAGCCGCGGGGGTTAATGAAAAACTGTTTTTT.

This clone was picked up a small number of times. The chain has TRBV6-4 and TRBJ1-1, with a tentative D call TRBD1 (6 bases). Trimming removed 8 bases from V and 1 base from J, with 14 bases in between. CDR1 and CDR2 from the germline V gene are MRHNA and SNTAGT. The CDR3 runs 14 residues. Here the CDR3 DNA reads TGTGCCAGCCGAGCAGGGGTCGAGAACACTGAAGCTTTCTTT. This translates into CASRAGVENTEAFF.